Below are 23 T cell receptor beta chains sequenced from a single sample in a study of blood T cells in healthy people across ages. A sample-barcoded 5' primer and a J-beta primer mix were used in a second PCR of roughly 7 to 11 cycles. One entry per CDR3 protein results from TCRdb running MiXCR on the 5' RACE reads. The repertoire includes about 720,000 distinct CDR3 sequences, roughly 25% of them detected once, and approximately 4% sits in the top ten. These records were also assigned to another study, of T cells of mothers and their children.

Sample: blood. The receptors were sampled from a boy between 5 and 17 years old in good health.

This clonotype was found a few times. The chain joins TRBV5-1 to TRBJ2-4; 9 nucleotides agree with TRBD1. Losses at the gene ends were 7 bases for V and 8 bases for J; bases not matched to a gene: 16. This CDR3 comprises 16 residues. Germline V CDR1 and CDR2: SGHRS, YFSETQ. CDR3 in amino acids: CASGPGQGEGFDIQYF. CDR3 in DNA: TGCGCCAGCGGACCGGGACAGGGAGAGGGGTTTGACATTCAGTACTTC. Using reference TRBV5-1 and TRBJ2-4 for the parts outside the CDR3, the full variable domain is KAGVTQTPRYLIKTRGQQVTLSCSPISGHRSVSWYQQTPGQGLQFLFEYFSETQRNKGNFPGRFSGRQFSNSRSEMNVSTLELGDSALYLCASGPGQGEGFDIQYFGAGTRLSVL.

This clonotype has at least ten counts. The chain joins TRBV29-1 to TRBJ2-5; the D is unclear. The DNA matches TRBJ2-7 better at its end, which makes the J call doubtful. CDR1 and CDR2 from the germline V gene are SQVTM and ANQGSEA. This CDR3 is 12 amino acids long. The CDR3 DNA follows: TGCAGCGTCGCGTCCAGCTCCTACGAGCAGTACTTC. Residues: CSVASSSYEQYF.

CDR3 loop: CASSPRGGSTDTQYF. The CDR3 DNA follows: TGCGCCAGCAGCCCGAGGGGGGGAAGCACAGATACGCAGTATTTT. The chain carries TRBV4-1 and TRBJ2-3; TRBD2 is a possible D gene (7 bases). In germline, CDR1 is MGHRA, CDR2 YSYEKL. This CDR3 contains 15 residues. The V gene lost 4 bases and the J gene lost 0 bases, with 11 bases spanning the gap.

This clonotype appeared a few times. The CDR3 DNA reads as TGTGCCAGCCGGGGACAGGGTGAGAATGAGCAGTTCTTC. Protein sequence: CASRGQGENEQFF. The V call is TRBV7-3, the J call TRBJ2-5; 9 positions agree with TRBD1. The J call may not be correct, given that the DNA end is closer to TRBJ2-1. The CDR3 extends over 13 amino acids. Germline V gives CDR1 SGHTA, CDR2 FQGTGA.

This clonotype was found many times. The chain combines TRBV5-1 with TRBJ2-5; TRBD1 agrees at 9 bases. The germline V gene has CDR1 SGHRS and CDR2 YFSETQ. Trimming at V came to 4 bases and at J to 1 base, leaving 2 bases not matched to a gene. This CDR3 is built from 14 residues. As DNA, the CDR3 is TGCGCCAGCAGCCGGGGACAGGGCCAAGAGACCCAGTACTTC. Its protein is CASSRGQGQETQYF. Drawing the rest from reference TRBV5-1 and TRBJ2-5, the complete variable domain is KAGVTQTPRYLIKTRGQQVTLSCSPISGHRSVSWYQQTPGQGLQFLFEYFSETQRNKGNFPGRFSGRQFSNSRSEMNVSTLELGDSALYLCASSRGQGQETQYFGPGTRLLVL.

The DNA for the CDR3 is TGTGCCAGCAGCCTTGTCGGGACAGGGGGGAACAATGAGCAGTTCTTC. Translated: CASSLVGTGGNNEQFF. The V call is TRBV12-3 or TRBV12-4, the J call TRBJ2-1, with TRBD1 identical over 11 bases. Unmatched junction bases numbered 9, after V lost 6 bases and J lost 5 bases. This CDR3 has 16 residues.

This clonotype came up a few times. This chain links TRBV18 with TRBJ2-1, with 7 nucleotides matching TRBD2. Germline trimming cut 0 bases from V and 1 base from J; bases unmatched to any gene: 6. There are 17 residues in the CDR3. Germline CDR1 is KGHSH and CDR2 is LQKENI. The CDR3 DNA reads as TGTGCCAGCTCACCACCGTTTTCCGGGGGGTCCTACAATGAGCAGTTCTTC. This gives the protein CASSPPFSGGSYNEQFF.

Note on this clonotype: Being one base from a much bigger clone, this may be a read error. The chain employs TRBV14 and TRBJ2-7; TRBD1 is a possible D gene (6 bases). V dropped 4 bases and J dropped 2 bases, with 9 bases sitting between them. The germline CDR1 and CDR2 sequences are SGHDN and FVKESK. The CDR3 has 13 amino acids. The CDR3 loop reads CASSPQGPYEQYF. The CDR3 DNA sequence: TGTGCCAGCAGCCCTCAGGGGCCCTACGAGCAGTACTTC.

This clonotype was detected only once. CDR3 DNA sequence: TGCGCCAGCAGCTTGGGGCAGGGAACTCTGAACACTGAAGCTTTCTTT. Translation gives CASSLGQGTLNTEAFF. The J gene is TRBJ1-1, the V gene TRBV5-1; possible D gene TRBD1, 5 bases. V was pared by 0 bases and J by 0 bases, with 12 bases between. Per germline, CDR1 SGHRS and CDR2 YFSETQ. This CDR3 has 16 residues. The complete variable domain, with remaining parts taken from reference TRBV5-1 and TRBJ1-1, reads KAGVTQTPRYLIKTRGQQVTLSCSPISGHRSVSWYQQTPGQGLQFLFEYFSETQRNKGNFPGRFSGRQFSNSRSEMNVSTLELGDSALYLCASSLGQGTLNTEAFFGQGTRLTVV.

This chain links TRBV16 with TRBJ2-7; D ambiguous. The CDR3 totals 14 residues. In germline, CDR1 is KGHSY, CDR2 FQNENV. Trimming removed 1 base from V and 1 base from J, with 8 bases in between. The CDR3 DNA follows: TGTGCCAGCAGCCAATATAAGGGTTCCTACGAGCAGTACTTC. Amino acids: CASSQYKGSYEQYF.

This clonotype was observed a few times. The V gene is TRBV6-2 or TRBV6-3, the J gene TRBJ1-1; TRBD1 matches 7 bases. The CDR3 consists of 15 residues. Germline V CDR1 and CDR2: MNHEY, SVGEGT. The V segment lost 4 bases and the J segment 1 base; nucleotides outside the gene matches: 6. In nucleotides, the CDR3 is TGTGCCAGCAGTTCGCACAGGGGTGCGAACACTGAAGCTTTCTTT. Its protein product is CASSSHRGANTEAFF.

The chain couples TRBV20-1 to TRBJ2-3, with a possible D match to TRBD2 (6 bases). CDR1 DFQATT and CDR2 SNEGSKA come from the germline V gene (reference sequence). The germline V and J ends were trimmed by 3 bases and 2 bases, with 15 bases remaining between them. CDR3 length: 15 amino acids. The CDR3 nucleotides are TGCAGTGCTAGCCTGGGACTCCCAAACACAGATACGCAGTATTTT. It codes for CSASLGLPNTDTQYF.

The chain combines TRBV29-1 with TRBJ2-7; D possibly corresponds to TRBD2 (5 bases). The CDR3 extends over 13 amino acids. CDR1 SQVTM and CDR2 ANQGSEA come from the germline V gene. The V gene lost 4 bases and the J gene lost 7 bases, with 17 bases spanning the gap. This CDR3 reads CSVAETERMEQYF. The CDR3 DNA follows: TGCAGCGTTGCGGAGACGGAGCGGATGGAGCAGTACTTC.

CDR3 sequence reads: CAIAEGQGQEKLFF. In nucleotides, the CDR3 is TGTGCCATCGCGGAAGGACAGGGCCAAGAAAAACTGTTTTTT. This chain links TRBV10-3 with TRBJ1-4, with 8 bases that match TRBD1. This CDR3 region has 14 residues. The germline gives CDR1 ENHRY, CDR2 SYGVKD. The V segment lost 8 bases and the J segment 8 bases; nucleotides outside the gene matches: 10.

The table lists this clonotype with a count of one. In nucleotides, the CDR3 is TGTGCCACCAGCCGAGCGGGGGACTACAATGAGCAGTTCTTC. Encoded protein: CATSRAGDYNEQFF. The J gene is TRBJ2-1, the V gene TRBV15; 8 bases fit TRBD2. From germline, CDR1 is LNHNV and CDR2 YYDKDF (reference sequence). This CDR3 region has 14 residues. With V trimmed by 5 bases and J by 3 bases, 3 bases remained unmatched.

V is TRBV28 and J is TRBJ2-5; 11 nucleotides line up with TRBD2. From germline, CDR1 is MDHEN and CDR2 SYDVKM. J was trimmed by 5 bases and V by 3 bases; bases with no gene match: 17. The CDR3 totals 19 residues. CDR3 loop: CASSFNIGASGRTWETQYF. The CDR3 DNA reads TGTGCCAGCAGTTTCAATATAGGGGCTAGCGGGAGGACCTGGGAGACCCAGTACTTC.

This clonotype has at least ten counts. The genes are TRBV29-1 and TRBJ1-1; D unresolved. The V gene's germline CDR1 is SQVTM and CDR2 ANQGSEA. The CDR3 spans 14 residues. The ends were cut back, 1 base at V and 0 bases at J, with 9 bases in the middle. CDR3: CSVEVGAMNTEAFF. CDR3 DNA sequence: TGCAGCGTTGAAGTCGGTGCCATGAACACTGAAGCTTTCTTT.

This clonotype has a handful of counts. The rearrangement uses TRBV12-3 or TRBV12-4 and TRBJ1-1, with unresolved D. The CDR3 runs to 13 residues. V lost 2 bases, J lost 6 bases, and 10 bases lay in between. CDR3 region: CASSLSRRAEAFF. The CDR3 DNA sequence: TGTGCCAGCAGTTTATCTCGCCGAGCTGAAGCTTTCTTT.

The gene calls are TRBV2 and TRBJ2-1, with 8 bases identical to TRBD2. J was trimmed by 6 bases and V by 4 bases; bases with no gene match: 5. Germline-derived CDR1 and CDR2 are SNHLY and FYNNEI. The CDR3 contains 14 residues. The CDR3 protein is CASSGGTRGNEQFF. In DNA form, the CDR3 reads TGTGCCAGCAGTGGGGGGACTAGAGGCAATGAGCAGTTCTTC.

The chain has TRBV28 and TRBJ2-1, with D perhaps assigned TRBD1 or TRBD2 (5 bases each). TRBJ2-7 matches the DNA end more closely, so the J call is doubtful. This CDR3 is built from 14 residues. CDR1 is MDHEN and CDR2 is SYDVKM in the germline V gene. CDR3 protein: CASGDDLSSYEQYF. CDR3 sequence (DNA): TGTGCCAGCGGGGACGATCTAAGCTCCTACGAGCAGTACTTC.

V usage is TRBV3-1 and J usage is TRBJ2-5; 8 bases agree with TRBD2. The CDR3 sequence is 17 residues long. Germline V CDR1 and CDR2: LGHDT, YNNKEL (reference sequence). Trimming cost V 0 bases and J 6 bases; bases outside gene matches: 12. Here the CDR3 DNA reads TGTGCCAGCAGCCAAGACATCGCGAGCGGGAGCGAGAAGACCCAGTACTTC. Its protein is CASSQDIASGSEKTQYF.

A remark on this clonotype: Sequence at one end of the junction differs from germline and may be a read error. This chain links TRBV6-2 or TRBV6-3 with TRBJ2-5, with 7 positions matching TRBD2. This CDR3 contains 15 residues. Germline values: CDR1 MNHEY, CDR2 SVGEGT. CDR3 sequence (DNA): TGTGCCAGCAGTTACTCGGCTAGCGGTTTCGATGAGCGGTTCTTC. Residues: CASSYSASGFDERFF.

The chain has TRBV9 and TRBJ2-2; D may be TRBD1 (5 bases). CDR1 and CDR2 from the germline V gene are SGDLS and YYNGEE. There are 16 residues in the CDR3. Trimming left V 0 bases short and J 3 bases short, with 12 bases between. CDR3 coding DNA: TGTGCCAGCAGCGTAGGGGCAGGGTTAGACACCGGGGAGCTGTTTTTT. It yields the protein CASSVGAGLDTGELFF.